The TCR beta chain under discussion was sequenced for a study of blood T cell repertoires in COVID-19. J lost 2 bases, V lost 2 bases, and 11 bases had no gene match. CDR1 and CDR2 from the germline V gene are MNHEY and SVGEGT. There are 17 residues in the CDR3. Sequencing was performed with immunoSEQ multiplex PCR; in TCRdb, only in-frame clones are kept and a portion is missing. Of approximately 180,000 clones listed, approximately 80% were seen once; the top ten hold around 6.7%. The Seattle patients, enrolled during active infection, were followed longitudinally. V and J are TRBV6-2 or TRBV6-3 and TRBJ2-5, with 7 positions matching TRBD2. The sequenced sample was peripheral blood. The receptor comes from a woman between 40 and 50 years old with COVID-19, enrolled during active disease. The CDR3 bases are TGTGCCAGCAGTTACGGGCCCCGGCTAGCGGTACAAGAGACCCAGTACTTC. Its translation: CASSYGPRLAVQETQYF.